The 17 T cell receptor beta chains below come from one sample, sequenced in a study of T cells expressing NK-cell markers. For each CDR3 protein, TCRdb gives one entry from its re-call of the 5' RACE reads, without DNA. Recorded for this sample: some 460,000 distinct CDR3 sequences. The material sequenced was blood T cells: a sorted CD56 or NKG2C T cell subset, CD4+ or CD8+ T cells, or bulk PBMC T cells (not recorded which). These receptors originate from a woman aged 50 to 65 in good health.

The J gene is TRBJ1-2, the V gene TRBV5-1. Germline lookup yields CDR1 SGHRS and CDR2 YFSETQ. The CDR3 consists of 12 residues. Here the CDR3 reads CASSLVGGGYTF. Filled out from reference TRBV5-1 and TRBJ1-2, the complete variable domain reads KAGVTQTPRYLIKTRGQQVTLSCSPISGHRSVSWYQQTPGQGLQFLFEYFSETQRNKGNFPGRFSGRQFSNSRSEMNVSTLELGDSALYLCASSLVGGGYTFGSGTRLTVV.

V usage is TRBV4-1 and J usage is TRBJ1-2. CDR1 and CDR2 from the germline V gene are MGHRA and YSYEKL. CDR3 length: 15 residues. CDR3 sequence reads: CASSHLERIAYGYTF.

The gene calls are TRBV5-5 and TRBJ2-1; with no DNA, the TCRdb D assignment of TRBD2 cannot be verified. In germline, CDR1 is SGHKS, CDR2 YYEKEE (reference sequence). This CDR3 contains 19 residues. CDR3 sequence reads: CASSLATGGGTSSYNEQFF.

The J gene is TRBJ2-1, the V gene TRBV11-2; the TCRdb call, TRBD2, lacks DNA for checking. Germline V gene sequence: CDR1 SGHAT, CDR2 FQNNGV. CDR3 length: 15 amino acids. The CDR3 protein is CASSLRSGLPNEQFF.

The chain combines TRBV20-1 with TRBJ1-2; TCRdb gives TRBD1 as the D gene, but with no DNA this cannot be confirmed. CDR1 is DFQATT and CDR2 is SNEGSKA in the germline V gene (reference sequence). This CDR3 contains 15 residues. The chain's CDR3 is CSAPDRDRGRGGYTF.

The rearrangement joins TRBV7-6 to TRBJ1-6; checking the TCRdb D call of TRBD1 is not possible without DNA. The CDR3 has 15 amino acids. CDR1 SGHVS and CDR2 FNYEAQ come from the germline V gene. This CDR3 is CASSLNALYNSPLHF.

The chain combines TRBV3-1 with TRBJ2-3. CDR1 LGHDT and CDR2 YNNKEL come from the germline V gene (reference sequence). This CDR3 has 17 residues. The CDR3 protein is CASRRPANRDYPDTQYF.

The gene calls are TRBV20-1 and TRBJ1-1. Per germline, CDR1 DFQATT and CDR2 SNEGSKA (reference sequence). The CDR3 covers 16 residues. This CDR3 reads CSAANAGSLMNTEAFF.

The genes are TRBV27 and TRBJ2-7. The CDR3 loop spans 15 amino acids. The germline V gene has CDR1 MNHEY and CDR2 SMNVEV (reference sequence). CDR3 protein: CASSSLGSSSYEQYF.

CDR3: CASSSQTSGTTETQYF. The V call is TRBV4-2, the J call TRBJ2-5; TCRdb's D call of TRBD2 is untestable without DNA. The length of the CDR3 is 16 residues. Germline V gene data show CDR1 as LGHNA and CDR2 as YNFKEQ.

CDR3 in amino acids: CASSIGGSMQTQYF. The chain links TRBV19 to TRBJ2-5; TCRdb's D call, TRBD2, is unchecked because there is no DNA. This CDR3 spans 14 amino acids. CDR1 is LNHDA, CDR2 SQIVND, per germline (reference sequence).

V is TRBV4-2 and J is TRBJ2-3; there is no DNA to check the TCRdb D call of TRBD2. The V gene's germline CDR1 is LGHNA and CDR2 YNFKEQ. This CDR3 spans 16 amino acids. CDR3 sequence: CASRQGSGVSTDTQYF.

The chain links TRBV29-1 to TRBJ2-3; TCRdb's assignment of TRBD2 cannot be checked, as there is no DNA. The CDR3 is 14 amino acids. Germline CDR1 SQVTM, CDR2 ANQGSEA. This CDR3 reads CSAEGGRGTDTQYF.

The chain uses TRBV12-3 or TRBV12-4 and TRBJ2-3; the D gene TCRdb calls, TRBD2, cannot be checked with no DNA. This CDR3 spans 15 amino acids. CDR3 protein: CASSFGEGSTDTQYF.

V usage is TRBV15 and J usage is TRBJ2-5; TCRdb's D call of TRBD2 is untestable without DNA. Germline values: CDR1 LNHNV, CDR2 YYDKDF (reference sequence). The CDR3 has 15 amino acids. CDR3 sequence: CATSGTSGGKETQYF.

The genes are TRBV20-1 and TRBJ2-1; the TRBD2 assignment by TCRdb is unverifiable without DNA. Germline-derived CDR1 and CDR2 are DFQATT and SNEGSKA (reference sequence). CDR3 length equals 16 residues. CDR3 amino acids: CSAQIADPSSYNEQFF.

The chain's CDR3 is CASSQEGTGFYEKLFF. J is TRBJ1-4 and V is TRBV4-1; no DNA is available, so the TRBD1 call from TCRdb remains unchecked. The CDR3 has 16 amino acids. Germline assignment: CDR1 MGHRA and CDR2 YSYEKL.